This TCR beta chain was captured by sequencing in a study of T cells in Graves' hyperthyroidism and ophthalmopathy. Study results and limitations: Researchers found most expanded thyroid clonotypes above 0.001 in blood as well. Separation of ophthalmopathy from stable hyperthyroidism was achieved by a 13 V-J model. Ophthalmopathy got predicted by the model a median about 6.5 months before its onset.

V was clipped by 6 bases and J by 2 bases; unmatched bases: 8. This CDR3 comprises 15 residues. Template material for amplifying TCR beta CDR3 regions consisted of RNA transcripts. The study used the HTBI primer set for a first-round RT-PCR of the TCR CDR3. TCRdb redid the calling of the multiplex PCR reads with MiXCR, one entry per CDR3 protein. This table holds about 760,000 distinct CDR3 sequences, under 45% found once. This clonotype was seen more than once but under ten times. Its matching antigen is unknown. The study enrolled patients aged 18 to 65 with newly diagnosed hyperthyroidism of under 2 months' duration.

This sequence was found in a woman in her 40s with Graves' hyperthyroidism. The chain is built from TRBV12-3 or TRBV12-4 and TRBJ2-7; the match to TRBD1 covers 9 bases. The specimen was blood. CDR3 amino acids: CASRKDRGGPYEQYF. The CDR3 DNA is TGTGCCAGCAGGAAGGACAGGGGAGGTCCCTACGAGCAGTACTTC.